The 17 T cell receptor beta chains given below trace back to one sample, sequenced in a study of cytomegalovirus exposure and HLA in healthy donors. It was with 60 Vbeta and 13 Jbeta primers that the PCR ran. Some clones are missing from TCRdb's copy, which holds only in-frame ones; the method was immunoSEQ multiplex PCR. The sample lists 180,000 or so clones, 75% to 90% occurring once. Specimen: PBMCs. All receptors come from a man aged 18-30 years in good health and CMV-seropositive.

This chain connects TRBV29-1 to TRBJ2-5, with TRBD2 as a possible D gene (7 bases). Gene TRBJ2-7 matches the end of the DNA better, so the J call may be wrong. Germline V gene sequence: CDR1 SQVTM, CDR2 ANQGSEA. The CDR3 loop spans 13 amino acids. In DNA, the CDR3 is TGCAGCGCCGGTTCTAGGGGGGGCTACGAGCAGTACTTC. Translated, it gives CSAGSRGGYEQYF.

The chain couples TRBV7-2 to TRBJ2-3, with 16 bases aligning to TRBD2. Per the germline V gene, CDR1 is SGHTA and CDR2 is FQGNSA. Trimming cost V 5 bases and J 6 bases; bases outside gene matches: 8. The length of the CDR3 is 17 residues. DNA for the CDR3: TGTGCCAGCAGCCCCGGGACTAGCGGGGGGGCCATTGATACGCAGTATTTT. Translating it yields CASSPGTSGGAIDTQYF.

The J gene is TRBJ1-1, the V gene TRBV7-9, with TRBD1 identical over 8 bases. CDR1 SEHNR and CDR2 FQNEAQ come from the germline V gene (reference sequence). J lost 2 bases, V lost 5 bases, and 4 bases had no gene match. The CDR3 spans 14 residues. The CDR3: CASSRTGTNTEAFF. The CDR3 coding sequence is TGTGCCAGCAGCCGGACAGGGACAAACACTGAAGCTTTCTTT. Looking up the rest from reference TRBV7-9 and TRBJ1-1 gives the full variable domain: DTGVSQNPRHKITKRGQNVTFRCDPISEHNRLYWYRQTLGQGPEFLTYFQNEAQLEKSRLLSDRFSAERPKGSFSTLEIQRTEQGDSAMYLCASSRTGTNTEAFFGQGTRLTVV.

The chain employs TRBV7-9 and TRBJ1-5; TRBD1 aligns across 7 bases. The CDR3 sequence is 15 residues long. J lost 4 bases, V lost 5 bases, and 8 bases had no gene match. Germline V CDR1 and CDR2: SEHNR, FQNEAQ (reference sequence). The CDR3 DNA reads TGTGCCAGCAGCCCCCAGACAGGGCGGAATCAGCCCCAGCATTTT. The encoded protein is CASSPQTGRNQPQHF.

The CDR3 sequence: CASSLRGGQFF. The CDR3 DNA sequence: TGTGCCAGCAGCTTGCGGGGGGGGCAGTTCTTC. The chain links TRBV7-2 to TRBJ2-1, with 9 bases lining up with TRBD2. Losses at the gene ends were 3 bases for V and 12 bases for J; bases not matched to a gene: 0. Germline V CDR1 and CDR2: SGHTA, FQGNSA. This CDR3 region has 11 residues. The full variable domain, with the rest looked up from reference TRBV7-2 and TRBJ2-1, is GAGVSQSPSNKVTEKGKDVELRCDPISGHTALYWYRQSLGQGLEFLIYFQGNSAPDKSGLPSDRFSAERTGGSVSTLTIQRTQQEDSAVYLCASSLRGGQFFGPGTRLTVL.

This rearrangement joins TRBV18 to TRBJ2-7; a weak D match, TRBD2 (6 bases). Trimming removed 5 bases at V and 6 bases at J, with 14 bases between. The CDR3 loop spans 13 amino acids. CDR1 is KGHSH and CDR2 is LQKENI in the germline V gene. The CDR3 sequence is CASSDILASEQYF. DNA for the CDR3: TGTGCCAGCTCAGATATTCTAGCGAGCGAGCAGTACTTC.

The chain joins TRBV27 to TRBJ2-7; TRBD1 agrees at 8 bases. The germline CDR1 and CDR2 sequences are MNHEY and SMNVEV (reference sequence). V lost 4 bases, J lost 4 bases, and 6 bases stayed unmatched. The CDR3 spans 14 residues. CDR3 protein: CASSSGQGWYEQYF. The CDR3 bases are TGTGCCAGCAGTTCAGGACAGGGTTGGTACGAGCAGTACTTC.

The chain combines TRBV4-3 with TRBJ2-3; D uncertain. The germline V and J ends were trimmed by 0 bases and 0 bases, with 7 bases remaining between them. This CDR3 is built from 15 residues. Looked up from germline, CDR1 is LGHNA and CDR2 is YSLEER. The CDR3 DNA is TGCGCCAGCAGCCAAGATCCCTCCAGCACAGATACGCAGTATTTT. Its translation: CASSQDPSSTDTQYF.

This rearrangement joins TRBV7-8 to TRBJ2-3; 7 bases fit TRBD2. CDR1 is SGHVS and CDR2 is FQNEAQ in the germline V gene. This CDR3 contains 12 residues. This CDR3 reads CAAGPSTDTQYF. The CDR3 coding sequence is TGTGCAGCGGGGCCTAGCACAGATACGCAGTATTTT. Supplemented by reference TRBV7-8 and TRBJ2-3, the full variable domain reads GAGVSQSPRYKVAKRGQDVALRCDPISGHVSLFWYQQALGQGPEFLTYFQNEAQLDKSGLPSDRFFAERPEGSVSTLKIQRTQQEDSAVYLCAAGPSTDTQYFGPGTRLTVL.

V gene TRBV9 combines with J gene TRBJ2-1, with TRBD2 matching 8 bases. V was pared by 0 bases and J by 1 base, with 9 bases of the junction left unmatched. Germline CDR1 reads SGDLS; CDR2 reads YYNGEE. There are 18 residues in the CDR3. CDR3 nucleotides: TGTGCCAGCAGCGTAGCCACGGGACTAGGCGGTTCCTACAATGAGCAGTTCTTC. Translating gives CASSVATGLGGSYNEQFF.

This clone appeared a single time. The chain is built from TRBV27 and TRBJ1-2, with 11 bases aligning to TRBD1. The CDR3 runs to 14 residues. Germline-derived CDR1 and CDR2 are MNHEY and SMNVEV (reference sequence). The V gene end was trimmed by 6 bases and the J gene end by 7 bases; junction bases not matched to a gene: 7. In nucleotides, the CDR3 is TGTGCCAGCAGGGGACAGGGGGAGTCCTCTGGCTACACCTTC. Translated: CASRGQGESSGYTF.

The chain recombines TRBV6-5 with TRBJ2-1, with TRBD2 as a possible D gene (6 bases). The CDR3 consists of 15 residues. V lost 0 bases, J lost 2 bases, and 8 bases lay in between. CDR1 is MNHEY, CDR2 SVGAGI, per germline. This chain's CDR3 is CASSYSEGPYNEQFF. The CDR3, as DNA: TGTGCCAGCAGTTACTCGGAGGGGCCCTACAATGAGCAGTTCTTC.

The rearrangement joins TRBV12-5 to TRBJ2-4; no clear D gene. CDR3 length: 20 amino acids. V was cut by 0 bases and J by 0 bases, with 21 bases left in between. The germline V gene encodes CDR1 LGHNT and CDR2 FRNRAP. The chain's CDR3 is CASGLVSGQLNYLAKNIQYF. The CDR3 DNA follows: TGTGCTAGTGGTTTGGTATCGGGTCAGCTTAACTATCTAGCCAAAAACATTCAGTACTTC.

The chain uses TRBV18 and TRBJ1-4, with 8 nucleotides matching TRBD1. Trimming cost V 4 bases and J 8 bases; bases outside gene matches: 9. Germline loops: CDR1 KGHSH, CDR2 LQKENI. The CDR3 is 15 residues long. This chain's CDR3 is CASSLGQGVEEKLFF. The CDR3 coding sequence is TGTGCCAGCTCACTAGGACAGGGTGTGGAAGAAAAACTGTTTTTT.

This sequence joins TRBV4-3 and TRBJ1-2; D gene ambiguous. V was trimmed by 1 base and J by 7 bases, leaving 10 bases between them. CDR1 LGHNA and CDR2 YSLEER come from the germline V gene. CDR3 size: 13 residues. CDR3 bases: TGCGCCAGCAGCCAAGGCGTCGGGGTTGGCTACACCTTC. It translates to CASSQGVGVGYTF.

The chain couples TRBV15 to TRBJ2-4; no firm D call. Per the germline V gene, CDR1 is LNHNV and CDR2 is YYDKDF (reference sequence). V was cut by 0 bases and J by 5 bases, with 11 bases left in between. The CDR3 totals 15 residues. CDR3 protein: CATSRDDMQENIQYF. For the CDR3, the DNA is TGTGCCACCAGCAGAGATGACATGCAAGAAAACATTCAGTACTTC.

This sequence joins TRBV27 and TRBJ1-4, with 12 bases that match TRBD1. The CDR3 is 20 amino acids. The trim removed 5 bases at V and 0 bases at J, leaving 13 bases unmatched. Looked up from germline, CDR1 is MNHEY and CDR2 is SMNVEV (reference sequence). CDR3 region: CASSPRLGTGGYATNEKLFF. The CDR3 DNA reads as TGTGCCAGCAGTCCCCGTCTTGGGACAGGGGGCTACGCAACTAATGAAAAACTGTTTTTT.